This TCR beta chain was recovered during a study of blood T cell repertoires in COVID-19. Across the whole study: Sample material is recorded as cDNA or gDNA derived from T cells, B-cell-depleted T cells, or PBMCs.

The germline CDR1 and CDR2 sequences are SGHNT and YENEEA. The V and J ends lost 5 bases and 6 bases respectively, with 8 bases between them. There are 11 residues in the CDR3. In the study's own analysis: Amplified reference gene primers provided the basis for estimating nucleated cell counts. Here immunoSEQ multiplex PCR was the method, and the copy in TCRdb shows in-frame clones only, minus some. Clone size and the V and J calls come from that table; the DNA yielded D and trimming. The table shows about 430,000 clones, with 70% to 90% occurring only once. Sequenced sample: peripheral blood. The clonotype originates from a man aged 18 to 30 with COVID-19, enrolled during active disease. The chain joins TRBV11-3 to TRBJ2-7; no reliable D call. CDR3 residues: CASSHGGEQYF. CDR3 nucleotide sequence: TGTGCCAGCAGCCACGGTGGCGAGCAGTACTTC.